This T cell receptor (beta chain) was sequenced for a study of T cells in Graves' hyperthyroidism and ophthalmopathy. A few counts support this clonotype. Its matching antigen is unknown. Study results and caveats: The model made its ophthalmopathy prediction, and onset followed a median around six months later.

V shed 2 bases, J shed 4 bases, and the junction held 17 bases outside the gene matches. The CDR3 totals 19 residues. CDR1 is SGHRS, CDR2 YFSETQ, per germline. It was RNA transcripts that yielded the amplified TCR beta CDR3 regions. RT-PCR in the first round (using the HTBI primer set) targeted the TCR CDR3. Each CDR3 protein is one row after TCRdb ran MiXCR on the multiplex PCR reads. The repertoire holds about 560,000 distinct CDR3 sequences, with approximately 16% as singletons. The receptor's source is a woman between 18 and 29 years old with Graves' hyperthyroidism. Sample: blood. The V gene is TRBV5-1, the J gene TRBJ2-2; 7 bases agree with TRBD2. This chain's CDR3 is CASSFRDYTPSGPTGELFF. CDR3 bases: TGCGCCAGCAGCTTCCGGGACTACACCCCAAGCGGACCCACCGGGGAGCTGTTTTTT.